The 25 T cell receptor beta chains below all came from one sample that was sequenced in a study of T cells expressing NK-cell markers. TCRdb reprocessed the 5' RACE reads and keeps a single row for each CDR3 protein, giving no DNA. This repertoire includes a few hundred thousand distinct CDR3 sequences. Input material: blood T cells: a sorted CD56 or NKG2C T cell subset, CD4+ or CD8+ T cells, or bulk PBMC T cells (not recorded which). The receptors stem from a young man in good health.

This chain links TRBV28 with TRBJ1-1; TCRdb's D gene call, TRBD1, goes unchecked for lack of DNA. The germline gives CDR1 MDHEN, CDR2 SYDVKM. CDR3 length: 16 amino acids. The chain's CDR3 is CASSLRQGRGVTEAFF.

The chain uses TRBV12-3 or TRBV12-4 and TRBJ1-2; TCRdb's D gene call, TRBD1, goes unchecked for lack of DNA. This CDR3 comprises 14 residues. CDR3 in amino acids: CASSATGGPYGYTF.

The V and J genes are TRBV20-1 and TRBJ2-7; TCRdb proposes TRBD2, but this gene call is untestable without DNA. The CDR3 length is 13 residues. Germline lookup yields CDR1 DFQATT and CDR2 SNEGSKA (reference sequence). This CDR3 is CSAQSGGSSEQYF.

CDR3 region: CASSYELGAGVNIQYF. The J gene is TRBJ2-4, the V gene TRBV6-5; the D call from TCRdb, TRBD2, cannot be confirmed without DNA. This CDR3 has 16 residues. Germline lookup yields CDR1 MNHEY and CDR2 SVGAGI.

The chain employs TRBV15 and TRBJ2-5; checking the TCRdb D call of TRBD1 is not possible without DNA. CDR3 length: 14 amino acids. Germline-derived CDR1 and CDR2 are LNHNV and YYDKDF (reference sequence). The CDR3 is CASEEGTPLETQYF. Full variable domain (outside the CDR3, taken from reference TRBV15 and TRBJ2-5): DAMVIQNPRYQVTQFGKPVTLSCSQTLNHNVMYWYQQKSSQAPKLLFHYYDKDFNNEADTPDNFQSRRPNTSFCFLDIRSPGLGDTAMYLCASEEGTPLETQYFGPGTRLLVL.

CDR3 sequence: CATTPRAGTGELFF. The rearrangement links TRBV24-1 to TRBJ2-2; TCRdb outputs TRBD2, but without DNA this stays unchecked. The CDR3 has 14 amino acids. Germline CDR1 is KGHDR and CDR2 is SFDVKD.

The chain combines TRBV6-1 with TRBJ2-1; TCRdb indicates TRBD2, and absent DNA this call remains unverified. The CDR3 is 19 amino acids. Looked up from germline, CDR1 is MNHNS and CDR2 is SASEGT. The CDR3 reads CASSQPPQGIGTRPKRQFF.

The chain is built from TRBV11-3 and TRBJ2-3; the D call from TCRdb, TRBD1, cannot be confirmed without DNA. Per germline, CDR1 SGHNT and CDR2 YENEEA. The CDR3 covers 15 residues. This CDR3 is CASSDRGRSTDTQYF. The full variable domain, with the rest looked up from reference TRBV11-3 and TRBJ2-3, is EAGVVQSPRYKIIEKKQPVAFWCNPISGHNTLYWYLQNLGQGPELLIRYENEEAVDDSQLPKDRFSAERLKGVDSTLKIQPAELGDSAVYLCASSDRGRSTDTQYFGPGTRLTVL.

The chain recombines TRBV6-2 or TRBV6-3 with TRBJ2-1; the D gene TCRdb calls, TRBD2, cannot be checked with no DNA. The CDR3 sequence is 14 residues long. Germline CDR1 MNHEY, CDR2 SVGEGT. The CDR3 protein is CASLPLAGDNEQFF.

The chain joins TRBV5-5 to TRBJ2-7; no DNA is available, so the TRBD2 call from TCRdb remains unchecked. This CDR3 comprises 17 residues. The germline gives CDR1 SGHKS, CDR2 YYEKEE (reference sequence). The CDR3 loop reads CASSLIASGQHFYEQYF. Combining the CDR3 with reference TRBV5-5 and TRBJ2-7 gives the whole variable domain DAGVTQSPTHLIKTRGQQVTLRCSPISGHKSVSWYQQVLGQGPQFIFQYYEKEERGRGNFPDRFSARQFPNYSSELNVNALLLGDSALYLCASSLIASGQHFYEQYFGPGTRLTVT.

The V call is TRBV20-1, the J call TRBJ2-5. CDR1 is DFQATT and CDR2 is SNEGSKA in the germline V gene (reference sequence). This CDR3 region has 12 residues. The CDR3: CSAHTRLETQYF.

The V and J genes are TRBV6-2 or TRBV6-3 and TRBJ2-2; the D call from TCRdb, TRBD2, cannot be confirmed without DNA. CDR1 and CDR2 (germline): MNHEY, SVGEGT. This CDR3 is built from 17 residues. The CDR3 spells CASSFRRTSGNTGELFF.

The V call is TRBV18, the J call TRBJ1-1; TCRdb picks TRBD1, but there is no DNA to check that call. The CDR3 extends over 12 amino acids. From germline, CDR1 is KGHSH and CDR2 LQKENI. The CDR3 sequence: CASSPGPGVAFF.

The chain uses TRBV12-3 or TRBV12-4 and TRBJ1-5; the TCRdb call, TRBD1, lacks DNA for checking. The CDR3 covers 14 residues. CDR3 residues: CASSPYNRGQPQHF.

The chain uses TRBV20-1 and TRBJ2-1; TCRdb designates TRBD1, a call that cannot be tested without DNA. This CDR3 has 14 amino acids. The germline V gene encodes CDR1 DFQATT and CDR2 SNEGSKA (reference sequence). The CDR3 loop is CSALGGLGYNEQFF.

The rearrangement joins TRBV20-1 to TRBJ2-5; TCRdb gives TRBD1 as the D gene, but with no DNA this cannot be confirmed. The CDR3 is 14 residues long. Germline lookup yields CDR1 DFQATT and CDR2 SNEGSKA (reference sequence). This chain's CDR3 is CSAPPVPYQETQYF.

This chain links TRBV20-1 with TRBJ1-4. The CDR3 is 16 amino acids. Germline V gene sequence: CDR1 DFQATT, CDR2 SNEGSKA (reference sequence). The CDR3 loop is CSASRRLGRANEKLFF.

The genes are TRBV5-1 and TRBJ2-1; there is no DNA to check the TCRdb D call of TRBD2. CDR3 size: 15 residues. Germline V gives CDR1 SGHRS, CDR2 YFSETQ. The CDR3 spells CASSPAHMSYNEQFF. Looking up the rest from reference TRBV5-1 and TRBJ2-1 gives the full variable domain: KAGVTQTPRYLIKTRGQQVTLSCSPISGHRSVSWYQQTPGQGLQFLFEYFSETQRNKGNFPGRFSGRQFSNSRSEMNVSTLELGDSALYLCASSPAHMSYNEQFFGPGTRLTVL.

The chain is built from TRBV20-1 and TRBJ2-7; checking the TCRdb D call of TRBD2 is not possible without DNA. The length of the CDR3 is 17 residues. The V gene's germline CDR1 is DFQATT and CDR2 SNEGSKA (reference sequence). This CDR3 reads CSARVSYREGPDYEQYF.

V is TRBV10-3 and J is TRBJ2-1; TCRdb's D call of TRBD2 is untestable without DNA. This CDR3 spans 15 amino acids. Germline V CDR1 and CDR2: ENHRY, SYGVKD. This CDR3 is CAISDHSGLRNEQFF.

This chain joins TRBV7-2 and TRBJ1-1; TCRdb picks TRBD1, but there is no DNA to check that call. The CDR3 runs to 14 residues. Looked up from germline, CDR1 is SGHTA and CDR2 is FQGNSA. The CDR3 here is CASSLAVQGPEAFF.

The V gene is TRBV29-1, the J gene TRBJ2-2; TCRdb outputs TRBD1, but without DNA this stays unchecked. CDR1 is SQVTM and CDR2 is ANQGSEA in the germline V gene. The length of the CDR3 is 12 residues. This CDR3 is CSGGQHTGELFF.

CDR3 region: CASRYDRASVRTDTQYF. The chain joins TRBV5-1 to TRBJ2-3; lacking DNA, the TRBD1 call made by TCRdb goes unchecked. The CDR3 length is 17 residues. CDR1 is SGHRS and CDR2 is YFSETQ in the germline V gene.

The chain links TRBV7-2 to TRBJ1-2; without DNA, the TCRdb call of TRBD1 cannot be checked. Germline CDR1 reads SGHTA; CDR2 reads FQGNSA. This CDR3 has 13 residues. The CDR3 loop reads CASSLRQGDGYTF. Using reference TRBV7-2 and TRBJ1-2 for the parts outside the CDR3, the full variable domain is GAGVSQSPSNKVTEKGKDVELRCDPISGHTALYWYRQSLGQGLEFLIYFQGNSAPDKSGLPSDRFSAERTGGSVSTLTIQRTQQEDSAVYLCASSLRQGDGYTFGSGTRLTVV.

V gene TRBV6-5 combines with J gene TRBJ1-4. Per the germline V gene, CDR1 is MNHEY and CDR2 is SVGAGI. This CDR3 has 13 amino acids. CDR3 amino acids: CASRLIVTEKLFF.